Shown below are 8 T cell receptor beta chains from a single sample sequenced in a study of blood T cell repertoires in COVID-19. Assay: immunoSEQ multiplex PCR; the TCRdb copy retains only in-frame clones and omits some. The sample yields some 130,000 clones, around 88% seen once. The sequencing input was peripheral blood. These receptor sequences come from a man aged 60 to 75 with COVID-19, enrolled during active disease.

The rearrangement links TRBV4-1 to TRBJ2-1; TRBD2 matches at 11 bases. V gave up 1 base and J gave up 8 bases; unmatched junction bases: 13. Germline V gene data show CDR1 as MGHRA and CDR2 as YSYEKL. There are 18 residues in the CDR3. The CDR3 loop is CASSQGHSGGAGDDEQFF. CDR3 nucleotide sequence: TGCGCCAGCAGCCAAGGACATAGCGGGGGGGCTGGGGACGATGAGCAGTTCTTC.

This chain links TRBV11-2 with TRBJ2-7; D unclear. Looked up from germline, CDR1 is SGHAT and CDR2 is FQNNGV. V was cut by 3 bases and J by 2 bases, with 11 bases left in between. The CDR3 has 14 amino acids. CDR3: CASSFLPTTYEQYF. The CDR3 DNA reads TGTGCCAGCAGCTTTCTCCCAACAACCTACGAGCAGTACTTC.

The chain carries TRBV30 and TRBJ2-3, with 7 nucleotides matching TRBD1. Germline assignment: CDR1 GTSNPN and CDR2 SVGIG (reference sequence). Trimming cost V 1 base and J 0 bases; bases outside gene matches: 4. This CDR3 has 15 amino acids. The CDR3 DNA sequence: TGTGCCTGGAGTGCGACAGGGCTGAGCACAGATACGCAGTATTTT. It yields the protein CAWSATGLSTDTQYF.

This sequence joins TRBV11-1 and TRBJ2-5; 7 nucleotides line up with TRBD1. The V segment lost 4 bases and the J segment 1 base; nucleotides outside the gene matches: 3. Germline CDR1 and CDR2: SGHAT and FQDESV (reference sequence). The length of the CDR3 is 14 residues. Here the CDR3 reads CASSSQGFQETQYF. The CDR3 nucleotides are TGTGCCAGCAGCTCACAGGGGTTCCAAGAGACCCAGTACTTC. The complete variable domain, with remaining parts taken from reference TRBV11-1 and TRBJ2-5, reads EAEVAQSPRYKITEKSQAVAFWCDPISGHATLYWYRQILGQGPELLVQFQDESVVDDSQLPKDRFSAERLKGVDSTLKIQPAELGDSAMYLCASSSQGFQETQYFGPGTRLLVL.

The J gene is TRBJ2-2, the V gene TRBV27; D unclear. V shed 5 bases and J shed 1 base, with 17 bases lying between them. This CDR3 region has 17 residues. Germline lookup yields CDR1 MNHEY and CDR2 SMNVEV (reference sequence). CDR3 sequence (DNA): TGTGCCAGCAGTCATTTTCAGGCAGATATGAACACCGGGGAGCTGTTTTTT. It yields the protein CASSHFQADMNTGELFF.

The chain links TRBV7-8 to TRBJ2-5; D possibly corresponds to TRBD2 (5 bases). The CDR3 extends over 15 amino acids. Germline-derived CDR1 and CDR2 are SGHVS and FQNEAQ. V gave up 7 bases and J gave up 2 bases, with 17 bases separating them. The CDR3 protein is CASTGEGMIQETQYF. CDR3 bases: TGTGCCAGCACTGGCGAGGGAATGATACAAGAGACCCAGTACTTC.

A single count supports this clone. The J gene is TRBJ1-3, the V gene TRBV9, with D unresolved. The CDR3 sequence is 15 residues long. Germline assignment: CDR1 SGDLS and CDR2 YYNGEE. The V end was cut by 0 bases, the J end by 4 bases, with 11 bases between. The CDR3: CASSVGRGGGNTIYF. The CDR3 region has the DNA TGTGCCAGCAGCGTAGGACGGGGAGGGGGAAACACCATATATTTT.

V is TRBV7-8 and J is TRBJ1-5; the match to TRBD1 covers 7 bases. The germline V gene has CDR1 SGHVS and CDR2 FQNEAQ. Trimming took 0 bases from V and 3 from J; bases not matched to a gene: 5. The CDR3 contains 16 residues. Here the CDR3 reads CASSLARTGANQPQHF. The CDR3 nucleotides are TGTGCCAGCAGCTTAGCCCGCACAGGGGCCAATCAGCCCCAGCATTTT.